This T cell receptor (beta chain) stems from a study of blood T cell repertoires in COVID-19. Study summary: The study drew acute and convalescent COVID-19 samples from the United States, Italy and Spain. PBMCs, B-cell-depleted T cells, or T cells were the source of the cDNA or gDNA that made up the material.

The CDR3 is 14 residues long. V gave up 4 bases and J gave up 2 bases, with 9 bases separating them. In germline, CDR1 is MNHNY, CDR2 SVGAGI (reference sequence). In the original processing: Using reference gene primer amplification, nucleated cell counts were estimated. The assay was immunoSEQ multiplex PCR, and TCRdb's table has in-frame clones only and misses some. From that table come the V and J calls and clone size; the DNA was used to work out D and trimming. Of more than 200,000 clones listed, about four fifths are singletons. This chain joins TRBV6-6 and TRBJ1-5, with D possibly being TRBD1 (6 bases). The receptor was isolated from a man aged 50 or older with active or convalescent COVID-19. The sample consisted of peripheral blood. The CDR3 DNA is TGTGCCAGCAGTTCCGGACAGCGCAATCAGCCCCAGCATTTT. It translates to CASSSGQRNQPQHF.